The 23 T cell receptor beta chains in this list originate from one sample, sequenced in a study of blood T cell repertoires in COVID-19. Only in-frame clones appear in the TCRdb table, and some are missing; sequencing was by immunoSEQ multiplex PCR. The table includes under 250,000 clones, 65% to 85% detected once. The sequencing input was peripheral blood. The source of these receptors is a man aged 45-60 years with active or convalescent COVID-19.

J is TRBJ2-7 and V is TRBV4-3; TRBD2 matches at 8 bases. The CDR3 spans 14 residues. Trimming removed 4 bases from V and 6 bases from J; junction bases left unmatched: 8. CDR1 is LGHNA, CDR2 YSLEER, per germline. The CDR3, as DNA: TGCGCCAGCAGCCCGGCGGGGGGCCCTACCGAGCAGTACTTC. It encodes CASSPAGGPTEQYF.

The DNA for the CDR3 is TGTGCCTGGAGTGTAGGAGGTCCCGGACAAGAGACCCAGTACTTC. It translates to CAWSVGGPGQETQYF. The chain has TRBV30 and TRBJ2-5; TRBD2 might be the D (5 bases). Germline CDR1 is GTSNPN and CDR2 is SVGIG (reference sequence). This CDR3 contains 15 residues. Deletions cut 0 bases from V and 2 bases from J, with 13 bases between.

The V call is TRBV5-1, the J call TRBJ1-2, with 12 bases that match TRBD1. The V gene's germline CDR1 is SGHRS and CDR2 YFSETQ. With 4 bases clipped from V and 3 bases from J, the junction kept 4 bases outside the gene matches. This CDR3 comprises 15 residues. The CDR3 is CASSHGTGGYYGYTF. In nucleotides, the CDR3 is TGCGCCAGCAGCCACGGGACAGGGGGCTACTATGGCTACACCTTC.

This clone was counted a few times. The same CDR3 is also encoded by other DNA sequences in this sample. This rearrangement joins TRBV5-4 to TRBJ1-5; TRBD1 might be the D (6 bases). The CDR3 contains 13 residues. V was shortened by 0 bases and J by 7 bases, with 8 bases between the two germline ends. Germline V gene data show CDR1 as SGHNT and CDR2 as YYREEE (reference sequence). CDR3 loop: CASSLGQDQPQHF. DNA for the CDR3: TGTGCCAGCAGCTTGGGACAGGACCAGCCCCAGCATTTT.

The chain employs TRBV4-1 and TRBJ2-7; the D is unclear. The germline V and J ends were trimmed by 1 base and 3 bases, with 7 bases remaining between them. CDR3 length: 13 amino acids. The germline CDR1 and CDR2 sequences are MGHRA and YSYEKL. This chain's CDR3 is CASSQARSYEQYF. CDR3 coding DNA: TGCGCCAGCAGCCAAGCGAGGAGCTACGAGCAGTACTTC.

The CDR3 DNA is TGTGCCAGCAGGGGGAGTGGAGAGCTTAGCTATAGCTATAATTCACCCCTCCACTTT. This encodes CASRGSGELSYSYNSPLHF. The V gene is TRBV27, the J gene TRBJ1-6; the D is unclear. V dropped 6 bases and J dropped 3 bases, with 24 bases sitting between them. Per germline, CDR1 MNHEY and CDR2 SMNVEV (reference sequence). The CDR3 spans 19 residues.

The chain carries TRBV23-1 and TRBJ1-1, with a weak D call TRBD1 (6 bases). TRBV23-1 belongs to the ORF category, with a function that is uncertain. CDR3 length equals 14 residues. V was shortened by 2 bases and J by 6 bases, with 13 bases between the two germline ends. CDR3 coding DNA: TGCGCCAGCAGTCAACCCAGGGGCTGGCCTGAAGCTTTCTTT. Its protein product is CASSQPRGWPEAFF.

V usage is TRBV7-9 and J usage is TRBJ2-1; TRBD2 agrees at 13 bases. The CDR3 runs to 16 residues. The trim removed 2 bases at V and 4 bases at J, leaving 2 bases unmatched. In germline, CDR1 is SEHNR, CDR2 FQNEAQ (reference sequence). CDR3 in amino acids: CASSLMGLAGYNEQFF. The CDR3 nucleotides are TGTGCCAGCAGCTTAATGGGACTAGCGGGGTACAATGAGCAGTTCTTC.

The V gene is TRBV7-2, the J gene TRBJ2-3; possibly TRBD2 for D (6 bases). The CDR3 is 15 residues long. Deletions cut 1 base from V and 2 bases from J, with 10 bases between. Per the germline V gene, CDR1 is SGHTA and CDR2 is FQGNSA. The CDR3 DNA follows: TGTGCCAGCAGCTTAGTACGGGGACTCACAGATACGCAGTATTTT. It specifies CASSLVRGLTDTQYF.

The chain links TRBV6-5 to TRBJ2-3; D remains unclear. Trimming removed 6 bases at V and 0 bases at J, with 7 bases between. Per germline, CDR1 MNHEY and CDR2 SVGAGI. CDR3 length: 13 amino acids. The DNA for the CDR3 is TGTGCCAGCAGACTCTATAGCACAGATACGCAGTATTTT. It specifies CASRLYSTDTQYF.

This clone was seen more than once but under ten times. This rearrangement joins TRBV2 to TRBJ2-7, with a weak D call TRBD2 (6 bases). The CDR3 runs 17 residues. The V end lost 2 bases, the J end lost 2 bases, and 19 bases lay between the germline ends. CDR1 and CDR2 from the germline V gene are SNHLY and FYNNEI. The CDR3, as DNA: TGTGCCAGCAGTGAAAGGAGAGTCGGGAGCCCAACCTACGAGCAGTACTTC. This encodes CASSERRVGSPTYEQYF.

CDR3 sequence (DNA): TGTGCCATCAAGCCCGAGACGGGTCCCGGTGGGGGGGAGCTGTTTTTT. Translated, it gives CAIKPETGPGGGELFF. The chain recombines TRBV7-6 with TRBJ2-2; no reliable D call. V was cut by 10 bases and J by 8 bases, with 26 bases left in between. Germline CDR1 SGHVS, CDR2 FNYEAQ. This CDR3 is built from 16 residues.

The chain joins TRBV5-1 to TRBJ2-7, with a weak D call TRBD1 (6 bases). Germline values: CDR1 SGHRS, CDR2 YFSETQ. The germline V and J ends were trimmed by 5 bases and 7 bases, with 16 bases remaining between them. This CDR3 contains 13 residues. CDR3 region: CASSREGVREQYF. The CDR3 coding sequence is TGCGCCAGCAGTCGAGAGGGGGTTCGGGAGCAGTACTTC.

This sequence joins TRBV30 and TRBJ2-7; possible D gene TRBD2, 8 bases. Germline V gives CDR1 GTSNPN, CDR2 SVGIG (reference sequence). CDR3 length equals 14 residues. V was cut by 3 bases and J by 4 bases, with 16 bases left in between. The CDR3 sequence: CAWSRGGTEYEQYF. The CDR3 DNA follows: TGTGCCTGGAGCCGCGGGGGGACAGAATACGAGCAGTACTTC.

The chain joins TRBV12-3 or TRBV12-4 to TRBJ1-1; 7 bases are shared with TRBD1. Trimming took 5 bases from V and 10 from J; bases not matched to a gene: 7. The CDR3 is 12 residues long. The CDR3 loop is CASSVRQGIAFF. DNA of the CDR3: TGTGCCAGCAGTGTCAGACAGGGTATAGCTTTCTTT.

The chain joins TRBV6-6 to TRBJ1-2, with D maybe TRBD1 (5 bases). CDR1 and CDR2 from the germline V gene are MNHNY and SVGAGI (reference sequence). V was cut by 7 bases and J by 4 bases, with 7 bases left in between. This CDR3 is 11 amino acids long. The CDR3 DNA reads as TGTGCCAGCATGCAGGGCTATGGCTACACCTTC. It translates to CASMQGYGYTF.

The J gene is TRBJ2-3, the V gene TRBV7-2; D is ambiguous. Trimming took 5 bases from V and 2 from J, leaving 11 bases between them. Looked up from germline, CDR1 is SGHTA and CDR2 is FQGNSA. The CDR3 extends over 14 amino acids. CDR3 sequence (DNA): TGTGCCAGCAGCCCCAGGCCATTCACAGATACGCAGTATTTT. It encodes CASSPRPFTDTQYF.

CDR3 loop: CASRGSSYEQYF. The CDR3 DNA follows: TGTGCCAGCAGGGGGAGCTCCTACGAGCAGTACTTC. The chain employs TRBV25-1 and TRBJ2-7; possibly TRBD2 for D (5 bases). CDR1 and CDR2 from the germline V gene are MGHDK and SYGVNS. This CDR3 spans 12 amino acids. Trimming removed 6 bases at V and 0 bases at J, with 6 bases between.

The rearrangement uses TRBV4-3 and TRBJ1-1; possible D gene TRBD1, 6 bases. With 4 bases removed from V and 4 bases from J, the gap between germline ends came to 28 bases. Looked up from germline, CDR1 is LGHNA and CDR2 is YSLEER. The CDR3 consists of 19 residues. The CDR3 region has the DNA TGCGCCAGCAGCCTAAAAACCGGGACATCCTTAGGAGGATTCACTGAAGCTTTCTTT. It specifies CASSLKTGTSLGGFTEAFF.

This clone was observed many times. The chain employs TRBV6-1 and TRBJ1-2; D uncertain. This CDR3 has 14 residues. The germline V and J ends were trimmed by 2 bases and 4 bases, with 11 bases remaining between them. In germline, CDR1 is MNHNS, CDR2 SASEGT. CDR3 amino acids: CASSESGDVYGYTF. The CDR3 nucleotides are TGTGCCAGCAGTGAATCAGGCGACGTCTATGGCTACACCTTC.

The J gene is TRBJ2-7, the V gene TRBV15; tentative D call: TRBD2 (5 bases). The CDR3 runs to 15 residues. The V gene's germline CDR1 is LNHNV and CDR2 YYDKDF (reference sequence). V was clipped by 1 base and J by 3 bases, with 13 bases between them. The CDR3 here is CATSRAGSDNYEQYF. The CDR3 bases are TGTGCCACCAGCAGAGCAGGTAGCGACAACTACGAGCAGTACTTC.

V and J are TRBV3-1 (or the pseudogene TRBV3-2) and TRBJ1-1; tentatively, D is TRBD1 (5 bases). V lost 1 base, J lost 1 base, and 7 bases lay in between. In germline, CDR1 is LGHDT, CDR2 YNNKEL (reference sequence). The CDR3 contains 14 residues. The CDR3 sequence is CASSQGQRNTEAFF. In DNA form, the CDR3 reads TGTGCCAGCAGCCAAGGACAGAGGAACACTGAAGCTTTCTTT.

The gene calls are TRBV28 and TRBJ2-1; 12 bases are shared with TRBD2. With 11 bases clipped from V and 5 bases from J, the junction kept 7 bases outside the gene matches. Germline V CDR1 and CDR2: MDHEN, SYDVKM. This CDR3 contains 14 residues. CDR3 in DNA: TGTGCCTATCGACTAGCGGGGGCTAACAATGAGCAGTTCTTC. It codes for CAYRLAGANNEQFF. Drawing the rest from reference TRBV28 and TRBJ2-1, the complete variable domain is DVKVTQSSRYLVKRTGEKVFLECVQDMDHENMFWYRQDPGLGLRLIYFSYDVKMKEKGDIPEGYSVSREKKERFSLILESASTNQTSMYLCAYRLAGANNEQFFGPGTRLTVL.